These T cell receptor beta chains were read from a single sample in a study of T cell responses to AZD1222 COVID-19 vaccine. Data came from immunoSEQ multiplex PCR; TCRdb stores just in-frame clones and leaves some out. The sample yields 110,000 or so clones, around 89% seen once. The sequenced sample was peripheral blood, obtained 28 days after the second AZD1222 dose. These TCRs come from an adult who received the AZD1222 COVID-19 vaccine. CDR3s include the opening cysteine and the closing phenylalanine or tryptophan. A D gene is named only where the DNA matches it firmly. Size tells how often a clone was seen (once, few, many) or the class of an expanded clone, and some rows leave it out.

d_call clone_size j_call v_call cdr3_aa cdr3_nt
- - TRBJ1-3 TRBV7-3 CASSLKQGNTIYF TGTGCCAGCAGCCTAAAACAGGGAAACACCATATATTTT
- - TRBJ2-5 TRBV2 CASSEVGEETQYF TGTGCCAGCAGTGAAGTGGGGGAAGAGACCCAGTACTTC
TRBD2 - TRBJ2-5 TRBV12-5 CASGLSTGGRSPGTQYF TGTGCTAGTGGTTTGTCGACGGGAGGGAGGAGCCCAGGGACCCAGTACTTC
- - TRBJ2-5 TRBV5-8 CASSLGGAQETQYF TGTGCCAGCAGCTTGGGGGGGGCCCAAGAGACCCAGTACTTC
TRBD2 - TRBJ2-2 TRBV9 CASSLSGREVGELFF TGTGCCAGCAGTCTTAGCGGGAGGGAAGTCGGGGAGCTGTTTTTT
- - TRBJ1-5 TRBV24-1 CATSADGNQPQHF TGTGCCACCAGTGCCGATGGCAATCAGCCCCAGCATTTT
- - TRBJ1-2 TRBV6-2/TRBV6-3 CASSPGIVHGYTF TGTGCCAGCAGTCCAGGCATCGTCCATGGCTACACCTTC
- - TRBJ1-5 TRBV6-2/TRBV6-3 CASSHSGTHSNQPQHF TGTGCCAGCAGTCATTCCGGGACACATAGCAATCAGCCCCAGCATTTT
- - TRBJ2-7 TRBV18 CASSPEGPGEQYF TGTGCCAGCTCACCGGAGGGGCCAGGCGAGCAGTACTTC
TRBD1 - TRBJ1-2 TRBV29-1 CSAQGTAYGYTF TGCAGCGCTCAGGGGACAGCCTATGGCTACACCTTC
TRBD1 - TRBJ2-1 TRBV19 CASSITGTGGLGQFF TGTGCCAGTAGTATAACCGGGACAGGGGGCTTGGGGCAGTTCTTC
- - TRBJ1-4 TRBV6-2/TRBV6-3 CASSPGPEHEKLFF TGTGCCAGCAGCCCGGGACCAGAACATGAAAAACTGTTTTTT
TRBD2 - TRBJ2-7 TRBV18 CASSPTASGRSYEQYF TGTGCCAGCTCACCGACGGCTAGCGGTCGCTCCTACGAGCAGTACTTC
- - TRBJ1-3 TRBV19 CASSSRHLSGNTIYF TGTGCCAGTAGTTCCCGACATCTCTCTGGAAACACCATATATTTT
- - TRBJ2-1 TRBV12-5 CASGLEAYNEQFF TGTGCTAGTGGTTTGGAGGCCTACAATGAGCAGTTCTTC
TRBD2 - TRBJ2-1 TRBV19 CASSSGALLAGGPRGVNEQFF TGTGCCAGTAGTTCCGGGGCCTTACTAGCGGGAGGGCCCAGGGGAGTAAATGAGCAGTTCTTC
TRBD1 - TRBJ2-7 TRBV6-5 CASTSGTAYEQYF TGTGCCAGCACCTCCGGGACAGCCTACGAGCAGTACTTC
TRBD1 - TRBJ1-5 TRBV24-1 CATSDQTGTGNQPQHF TGTGCCACCAGTGACCAGACCGGGACAGGGAATCAGCCCCAGCATTTT
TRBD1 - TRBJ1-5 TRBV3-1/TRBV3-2 CASSQQRGTGGNQPQHF TGTGCCAGCAGCCAACAAAGAGGGACAGGCGGCAATCAGCCCCAGCATTTT
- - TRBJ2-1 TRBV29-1 CSAPDGQNYNEQFF TGCAGCGCTCCCGACGGACAGAACTACAATGAGCAGTTCTTC
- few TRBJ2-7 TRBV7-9 CASSLWSHYEQYF TGTGCCAGCAGCTTATGGTCTCACTACGAGCAGTACTTC
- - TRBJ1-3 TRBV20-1 CSAKSGNTIYF TGCAGTGCTAAGAGTGGAAACACCATATATTTT
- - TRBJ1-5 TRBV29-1 CSARKGSGQPQHF TGCAGCGCCCGTAAGGGGTCTGGTCAGCCCCAGCATTTT
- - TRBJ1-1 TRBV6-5 CASSYGRAKGTEAFF TGTGCCAGCAGTTACGGGCGGGCGAAGGGCACTGAAGCTTTCTTT
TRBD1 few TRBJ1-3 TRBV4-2 CASSQGRGPGNTIYF TGTGCCAGCAGCCAAGGCAGGGGGCCGGGAAACACCATATATTTT
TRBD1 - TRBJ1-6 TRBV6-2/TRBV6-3 CASSYSRDREGLRSPLHF TGTGCCAGCAGTTACTCGCGGGACAGGGAGGGCCTCAGGTCACCCCTCCACTTT
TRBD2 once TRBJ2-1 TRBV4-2 CASSQDSPSGLSGQQFF TGTGCCAGCAGCCAAGATTCGCCATCGGGACTAAGTGGGCAGCAGTTCTTC